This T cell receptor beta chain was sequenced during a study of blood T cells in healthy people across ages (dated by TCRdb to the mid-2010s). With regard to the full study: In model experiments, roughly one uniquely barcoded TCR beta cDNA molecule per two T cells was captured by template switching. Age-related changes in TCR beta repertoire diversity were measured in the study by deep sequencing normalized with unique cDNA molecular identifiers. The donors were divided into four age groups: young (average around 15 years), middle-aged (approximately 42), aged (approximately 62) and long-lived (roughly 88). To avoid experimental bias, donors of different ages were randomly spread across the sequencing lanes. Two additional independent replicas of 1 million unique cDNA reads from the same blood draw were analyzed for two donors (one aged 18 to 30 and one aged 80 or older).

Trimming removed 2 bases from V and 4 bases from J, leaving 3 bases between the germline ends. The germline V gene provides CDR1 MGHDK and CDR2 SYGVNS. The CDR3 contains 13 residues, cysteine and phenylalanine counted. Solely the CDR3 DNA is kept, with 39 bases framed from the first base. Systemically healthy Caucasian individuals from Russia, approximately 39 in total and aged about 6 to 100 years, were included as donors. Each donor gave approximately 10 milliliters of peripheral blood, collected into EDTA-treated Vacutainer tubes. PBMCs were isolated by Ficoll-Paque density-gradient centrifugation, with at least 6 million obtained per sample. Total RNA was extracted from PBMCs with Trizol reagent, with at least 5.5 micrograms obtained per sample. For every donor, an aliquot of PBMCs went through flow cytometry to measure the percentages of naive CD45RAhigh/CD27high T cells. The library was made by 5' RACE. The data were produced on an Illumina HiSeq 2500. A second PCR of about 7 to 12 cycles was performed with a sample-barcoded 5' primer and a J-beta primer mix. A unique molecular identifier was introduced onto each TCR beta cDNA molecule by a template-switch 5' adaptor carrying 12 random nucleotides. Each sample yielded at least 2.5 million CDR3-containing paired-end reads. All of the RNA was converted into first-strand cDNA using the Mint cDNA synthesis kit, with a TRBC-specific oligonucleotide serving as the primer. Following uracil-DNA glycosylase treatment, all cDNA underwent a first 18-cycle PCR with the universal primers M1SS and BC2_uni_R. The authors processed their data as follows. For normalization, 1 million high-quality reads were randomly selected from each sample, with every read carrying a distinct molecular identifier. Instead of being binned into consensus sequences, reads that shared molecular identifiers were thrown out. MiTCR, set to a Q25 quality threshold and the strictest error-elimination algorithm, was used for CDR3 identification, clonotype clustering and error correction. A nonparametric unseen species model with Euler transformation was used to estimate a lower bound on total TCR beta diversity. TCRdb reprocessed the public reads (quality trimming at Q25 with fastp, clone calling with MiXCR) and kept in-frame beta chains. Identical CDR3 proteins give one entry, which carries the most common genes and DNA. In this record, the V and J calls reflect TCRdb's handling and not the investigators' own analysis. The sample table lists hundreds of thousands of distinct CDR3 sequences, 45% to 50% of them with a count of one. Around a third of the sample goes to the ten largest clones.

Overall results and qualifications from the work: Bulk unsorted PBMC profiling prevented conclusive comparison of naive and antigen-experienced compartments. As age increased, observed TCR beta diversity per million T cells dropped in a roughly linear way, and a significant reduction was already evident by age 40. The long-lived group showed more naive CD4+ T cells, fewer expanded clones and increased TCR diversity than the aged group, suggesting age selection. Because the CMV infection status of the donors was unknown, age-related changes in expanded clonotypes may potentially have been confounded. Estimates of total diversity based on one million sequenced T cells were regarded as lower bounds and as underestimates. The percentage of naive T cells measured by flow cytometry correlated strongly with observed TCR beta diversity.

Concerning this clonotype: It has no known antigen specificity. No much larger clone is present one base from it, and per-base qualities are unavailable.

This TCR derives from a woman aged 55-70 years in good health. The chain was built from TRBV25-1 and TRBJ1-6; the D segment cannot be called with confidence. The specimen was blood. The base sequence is TGTGCCAGCAGTGAAAAGTATAATTCACCCCTCCACTTT. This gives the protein CASSEKYNSPLHF.